The 3 T cell receptor beta chains below were found in one sample sequenced in a study of T cell repertoires in cytomegalovirus infection. From the reads, TCRdb called clonotypes with MiXCR, one entry per CDR3 protein. The sample has approximately 910,000 distinct CDR3 sequences, roughly 31% seen once. No antigen is known for these receptors. The sequencing used cultured CD8+ T cells from PBMCs, collected from culture after CMV antigen stimulation. These receptor sequences come from a human donor in good health (CMV status not recorded). Some clones in this sample may be carry-over from other donors' samples.

With respect to this clonotype: This could be a read error, since a much larger clone is one nucleotide away. The CDR3 protein is CASSLDLPHNEQSF. CDR3 DNA: TGTGCCAGCAGCTTAGACCTCCCCCACAATGAGCAGTCCTTC. This chain joins TRBV7-2 and TRBJ2-1, with D uncertain. The CDR3 contains 14 residues. The germline CDR1 and CDR2 sequences are SGHTA and FQGNSA.

This clonotype was found a few times. V usage is TRBV4-1 and J usage is TRBJ2-2; 10 nucleotides line up with TRBD1. The germline gives CDR1 MGHRA, CDR2 YSYEKL. V shed 0 bases, J shed 7 bases, and the junction held 14 bases outside the gene matches. CDR3 size: 19 residues. The CDR3 reads CASSQEPVGPGTGVGELFF. DNA of the CDR3: TGCGCCAGCAGCCAAGAGCCAGTGGGGCCCGGGACAGGGGTCGGGGAGCTGTTTTTT.

Many counts were recorded for this clonotype. The V and J genes are TRBV7-2 and TRBJ2-1, with 9 bases matching TRBD2. Germline CDR1 is SGHTA and CDR2 is FQGNSA. Trimming took 1 base from V and 9 from J; bases not matched to a gene: 16. The CDR3 is made up of 18 amino acids. CDR3 region: CASSLGPPSGGHRVEQFF. For the CDR3, the DNA is TGTGCCAGCAGCTTAGGGCCCCCCAGCGGGGGGCATCGGGTTGAGCAGTTCTTC.